The 13 T cell receptor beta chains presented below share a single source sample, sequenced in a study of T cell responses to AZD1222 COVID-19 vaccine (TCRdb year 2021). Taken with the paper, the label for time point translates to: about 28 days (+/-7) after the second vaccine dose. Libraries were prepared through the immunoSEQ multiplex PCR assay. TCRdb holds this immuneACCESS table with in-frame rearrangements only. Some clones are missing; in checked studies, unresolved V genes explain under half, and the rest has no known cause. The sample data list roughly 130,000 clones, and approximately 90% of these were observed just once. The leading ten clones occupy approximately 4.3% of the sample. The specimen was peripheral blood, collected 28 days after the second AZD1222 dose. The origin of the receptors is an adult who received the AZD1222 COVID-19 vaccine.

The CDR3 protein is CASSSQGGSYEQYF. DNA of the CDR3: TGCGCCAGCAGTTCCCAGGGGGGGTCCTACGAGCAGTACTTC. The V gene is TRBV5-1, the J gene TRBJ2-7; D may match TRBD1 or TRBD2 (7 bases each). The CDR3 runs to 14 residues. Trimming shortened V by 5 bases and J by 1 base, and 13 bases separated the two germline ends. The germline gives CDR1 SGHRS, CDR2 YFSETQ.

In regard to this clone: The same CDR3 also results from other DNA sequences found in this sample. The V and J genes are TRBV4-3 and TRBJ1-1; tentative D call: TRBD1 (6 bases). The CDR3 runs to 13 residues. Trimming pared 3 bases from V and 1 base from J, leaving 6 bases between. Germline values: CDR1 LGHNA, CDR2 YSLEER. In nucleotides, the CDR3 is TGCGCCAGCAGCCAGGACAGGAACACTGAAGCTTTCTTT. As protein: CASSQDRNTEAFF.

The chain has TRBV7-9 and TRBJ1-6; D ambiguous. Germline V gives CDR1 SEHNR, CDR2 FQNEAQ (reference sequence). CDR3 length equals 13 residues. Trimming cost V 2 bases and J 13 bases, with 12 bases left between them. The CDR3 is CASSLTEVSPLHF. CDR3 in DNA: TGTGCCAGCAGCTTAACGGAGGTGTCCCCCCTCCACTTT. Combining the CDR3 with reference TRBV7-9 and TRBJ1-6 gives the whole variable domain DTGVSQNPRHKITKRGQNVTFRCDPISEHNRLYWYRQTLGQGPEFLTYFQNEAQLEKSRLLSDRFSAERPKGSFSTLEIQRTEQGDSAMYLCASSLTEVSPLHFGNGTRLTVT.

The chain carries TRBV7-9 and TRBJ2-1, with TRBD2 matching over 12 bases. This CDR3 is 17 amino acids long. V shed 5 bases, J shed 0 bases, and the junction held 5 bases outside the gene matches. Germline CDR1 and CDR2: SEHNR and FQNEAQ (reference sequence). The DNA for the CDR3 is TGTGCCAGCAGCCCACGGGGACTAGCGGGCTCCTACAATGAGCAGTTCTTC. This translates into CASSPRGLAGSYNEQFF.

Remarks on this clone: The same CDR3 arises from other DNA sequences in this sample as well. The gene calls are TRBV3-1 (or the pseudogene TRBV3-2) and TRBJ1-2, with 9 bases identical to TRBD1. Germline V gene lookup returns CDR1 LGHDT and CDR2 YNNKEL (reference sequence). This CDR3 has 14 amino acids. The ends lost 4 bases at V and 5 bases at J; junction bases unmatched: 5. This chain's CDR3 is CASSPLGQGYGYTF. CDR3 DNA: TGTGCCAGCAGCCCGTTGGGACAGGGATATGGCTACACCTTC.

This clone was seen a single time. CDR3 sequence reads: CASSPGQGRVDEQFF. The CDR3 DNA is TGTGCCAGCAGCCCAGGACAGGGAAGGGTCGATGAGCAGTTCTTC. V is TRBV7-8 and J is TRBJ2-1; 8 bases are a match to TRBD1. Losses at the gene ends were 5 bases for V and 8 bases for J; bases not matched to a gene: 11. This CDR3 comprises 15 residues. Germline V gene lookup returns CDR1 SGHVS and CDR2 FQNEAQ.

The genes are TRBV19 and TRBJ1-4; TRBD1 agrees at 7 bases. V lost 5 bases, J lost 11 bases, and 8 bases stayed unmatched. This CDR3 region has 13 residues. CDR1 and CDR2 (germline): LNHDA, SQIVND (reference sequence). The CDR3 is CASSQRQGGKLFF. In nucleotides, the CDR3 is TGTGCCAGTAGTCAAAGACAGGGAGGGAAACTGTTTTTT.

In nucleotides, the CDR3 is TGTGCCAGCAGTTACTATCAACGGGAAGCTTTCTTT. It is translated as CASSYYQREAFF. The chain recombines TRBV6-6 with TRBJ1-1, with D unclear. This CDR3 has 12 residues. Germline CDR1 and CDR2: MNHNY and SVGAGI (reference sequence). V dropped 1 base and J dropped 8 bases, with 8 bases sitting between them.

The chain recombines TRBV4-2 with TRBJ2-5; no clear D gene. Between the trimmed V and J ends, which lost 1 base and 4 bases, there was a span of 16 bases. Germline values: CDR1 LGHNA, CDR2 YNFKEQ. The CDR3 is made up of 16 amino acids. CDR3 nucleotides: TGTGCCAGCAGCCAAGTCATCGGACGTCGGACAGAGACCCAGTACTTC. Its protein product is CASSQVIGRRTETQYF.

In its sample, this clone was seen once. The rearrangement links TRBV5-1 to TRBJ2-5; no definite D call. CDR1 is SGHRS and CDR2 is YFSETQ in the germline V gene. V dropped 7 bases and J dropped 4 bases, with 20 bases sitting between them. The CDR3 spans 15 residues. The CDR3 is CASRTHPTRRETQYF. CDR3 in DNA: TGCGCCAGCCGGACGCACCCCACCCGGCGAGAGACCCAGTACTTC.

This chain uses TRBV6-2 or TRBV6-3 with TRBJ1-2; D uncertain. The CDR3 consists of 14 residues. The V gene's germline CDR1 is MNHEY and CDR2 SVGEGT. Trimming took off 0 bases at V and 3 bases at J, with 8 bases between the two ends. The CDR3 sequence: CASSYSTQHYGYTF. CDR3 coding DNA: TGTGCCAGCAGTTACTCGACGCAGCACTATGGCTACACCTTC.

The chain carries TRBV6-5 and TRBJ2-1; a weak D match, TRBD1 (6 bases). Trimming stripped 7 bases from V and 5 bases from J, with 12 bases between. The CDR3 has 13 amino acids. Germline-derived CDR1 and CDR2 are MNHEY and SVGAGI. The CDR3 DNA reads as TGTGCCAGCAACAGGGTGCGGAACAATGAGCAGTTCTTC. It codes for CASNRVRNNEQFF.

J is TRBJ2-7 and V is TRBV18, with 7 bases identical to TRBD1. The CDR3 spans 12 residues. Germline V gives CDR1 KGHSH, CDR2 LQKENI. Trimming removed 8 bases from V and 1 base from J; junction bases left unmatched: 2. The CDR3 region has the DNA TGTGCCAGCACGACAGGGTCCTACGAGCAGTACTTC. This translates into CASTTGSYEQYF.